The entry below describes one T cell receptor beta chain. What it binds is unknown. The data derive from a study of beta chain features in type 1 diabetes. Regarding the study as a whole: Among type 1 diabetes patients, VDJ junctions had fewer insertions and more deletions. Using cDNA template may skew counts toward highly expressing activated cells.

The CDR3 extends over 12 amino acids. The germline V and J ends were trimmed by 0 bases and 4 bases, with 3 bases remaining between them. Germline CDR1 reads SGHAT; CDR2 reads FQNNGV. The whole isolated RNA underwent reverse transcription, so sequencing captured expressed TCRB transcripts. Measured with immunoSEQ multiplex PCR; TCRdb has only the in-frame clones, and not every one. This sample carries about 180,000 clones, 10% to 15% of them seen once, and the ten largest clones take 0.62%. Only one heparinised blood draw was taken per donor, and its volume averaged roughly 120 mL. CD45RO/CCR7/CD25/CD127/CD95/CD27 staining was used to isolate CD4+ naive, central memory, regulatory and stem cell-like memory cells by sorting.

The chain couples TRBV11-2 to TRBJ1-2; D is ambiguous. Sample: central memory CD4+ T cells from blood. This TCR was sampled from a woman aged 18 to 35 in good health. The CDR3 is CASSLESYGYTF. DNA for the CDR3: TGTGCCAGCAGCTTAGAGAGCTATGGCTACACCTTC.